The rows below give T cell receptor beta chains drawn from one sample of a study of T cell repertoires in cytomegalovirus infection. These receptors' antigens are unknown. TCRdb redid the calling of the reads with MiXCR, one entry per CDR3 protein. The table lists about 500,000 distinct CDR3 sequences, 33% of them singletons. This specimen was cultured PBMCs, taken from culture after CMV antigen stimulation. The receptors were sampled from a human donor in good health (CMV status not recorded). Some clones in this sample may be carry-over from other donors' samples. Each CDR3 is given with its conserved first and last residue. D genes are given only for firm matches. A row's size may be missing; if present it is once, few, many or a size class.

j_gene	v_gene	abundance	d_gene	CDR3aa	CDR3nt
TRBJ1-1	TRBV7-2	few	-	CASSLVWEDTEAFF	TGTGCCAGCAGCTTAGTTTGGGAGGACACTGAAGCTTTCTTT
TRBJ1-4	TRBV6-2/TRBV6-3	few	-	CASRGPHEKLFF	TGTGCCAGCAGGGGACCCCATGAAAAACTGTTTTTT
TRBJ2-7	TRBV12-3/TRBV12-4	-	-	CASSLGGASRSYEQYF	TGTGCCAGCAGTTTGGGGGGCGCTAGCCGCTCCTACGAGCAGTACTTC
TRBJ1-5	TRBV12-3/TRBV12-4	few	-	CASSFRAGDQPQHF	TGTGCCAGCAGTTTTCGGGCAGGTGACCAGCCCCAGCATTTT
TRBJ2-7	TRBV7-2	many	TRBD2	CASSRLAGISYEQYF	TGTGCCAGCAGCCGATTAGCGGGAATCTCCTACGAGCAGTACTTC
TRBJ2-1	TRBV28	few	TRBD2	CASSLGLAQDQQFF	TGTGCCAGCAGTTTAGGACTAGCTCAGGATCAGCAGTTCTTC
TRBJ2-1	TRBV29-1	few	TRBD1	CSADREEGNEQFF	TGCAGCGCCGACAGGGAAGAAGGGAATGAGCAGTTCTTC
TRBJ2-3	TRBV14	-	-	CASSQAGQLITDTQYF	TGTGCCAGCAGCCAGGCGGGACAGCTGATCACAGATACGCAGTATTTT
TRBJ1-5	TRBV7-2	many	-	CASSPSWSGQPQHF	TGTGCCAGCAGTCCCTCCTGGAGCGGTCAGCCCCAGCATTTT
TRBJ1-5	TRBV6-2/TRBV6-3	few	-	CASSAGQRLINQPQHF	TGTGCCAGCAGTGCAGGACAGCGGCTTATTAATCAGCCCCAGCATTTT
TRBJ2-1	TRBV6-2/TRBV6-3	-	TRBD2	CASSLTSGRITYNEQFF	TGTGCCAGCAGCCTTACTAGCGGGAGGATCACCTACAATGAGCAGTTCTTC
TRBJ1-2	TRBV10-3	few	-	CAIGDRGYTF	TGTGCCATTGGGGACCGTGGCTACACCTTC
TRBJ2-1	TRBV4-3	-	TRBD1	CASSRRGDRGGDEQFF	TGCGCCAGCAGCCGTAGGGGGGACAGGGGCGGGGATGAGCAGTTCTTC
TRBJ1-1	TRBV7-2	-	-	CASSLGGGEAFF	TGTGCCAGCAGCTTAGGGGGCGGTGAAGCTTTCTTT
TRBJ2-2	TRBV27	-	-	CASSRELDGELFF	TGTGCCAGCAGTCGGGAGCTGGACGGGGAGCTGTTTTTT
TRBJ1-1	TRBV5-1	-	TRBD1	CASSPGTVPSEAFF	TGCGCCAGCAGCCCCGGGACAGTCCCTTCTGAAGCTTTCTTT
TRBJ2-1	TRBV24-1	once	TRBD2	CATSDGRLAGGFDEQFF	TGTGCCACCAGTGATGGGCGGCTAGCGGGAGGATTTGATGAGCAGTTCTTC
TRBJ1-1	TRBV3-1	-	TRBD1	CASSQGQGNGAFF	TGTGCCAGCAGCCAAGGACAGGGTAACGGGGCTTTCTTT
TRBJ2-7	TRBV6-5	few	TRBD1	CASSLGQGHEQYF	TGTGCCAGCAGTTTAGGACAGGGCCACGAGCAGTACTTC
TRBJ2-1	TRBV24-1	few	TRBD2	CATRTSGSRAEQFF	TGTGCCACAAGGACTAGCGGGAGTCGTGCTGAGCAGTTCTTC
TRBJ2-3	TRBV6-5	few	-	CASSYSPSSRTDTQYF	TGTGCCAGCAGTTACTCACCTAGCAGCCGCACAGATACGCAGTATTTT
TRBJ2-1	TRBV5-4	-	TRBD2	CASSLGHKLASSYNEQFF	TGTGCCAGCAGCTTGGGACACAAACTAGCGAGCTCCTACAATGAGCAGTTCTTC
TRBJ1-2	TRBV4-1	-	TRBD1	CASSQETGAYGYTF	TGCGCCAGCAGCCAAGAGACAGGGGCCTATGGCTACACCTTC